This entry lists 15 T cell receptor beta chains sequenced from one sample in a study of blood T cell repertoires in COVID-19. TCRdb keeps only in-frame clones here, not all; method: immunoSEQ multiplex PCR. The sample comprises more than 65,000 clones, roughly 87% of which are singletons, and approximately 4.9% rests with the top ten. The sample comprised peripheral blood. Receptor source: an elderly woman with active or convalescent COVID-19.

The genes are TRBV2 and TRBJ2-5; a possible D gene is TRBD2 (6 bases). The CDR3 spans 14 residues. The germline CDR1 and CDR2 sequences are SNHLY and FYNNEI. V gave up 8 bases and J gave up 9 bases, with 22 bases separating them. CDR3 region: CASSRSAGASAQYF. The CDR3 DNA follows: TGTGCCAGCTCCAGGTCAGCGGGCGCCTCGGCCCAGTACTTC. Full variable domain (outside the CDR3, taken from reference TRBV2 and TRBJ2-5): EPEVTQTPSHQVTQMGQEVILRCVPISNHLYFYWYRQILGQKVEFLVSFYNNEISEKSEIFDDQFSVERPDGSNFTLKIRSTKLEDSAMYFCASSRSAGASAQYFGPGTRLLVL.

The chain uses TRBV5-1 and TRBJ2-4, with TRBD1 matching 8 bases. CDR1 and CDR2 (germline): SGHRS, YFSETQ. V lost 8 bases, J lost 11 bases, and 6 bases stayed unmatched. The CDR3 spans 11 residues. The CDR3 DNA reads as TGCGCCAGAGAAGGGACAGGTTTTCAGTACTTC. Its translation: CAREGTGFQYF.

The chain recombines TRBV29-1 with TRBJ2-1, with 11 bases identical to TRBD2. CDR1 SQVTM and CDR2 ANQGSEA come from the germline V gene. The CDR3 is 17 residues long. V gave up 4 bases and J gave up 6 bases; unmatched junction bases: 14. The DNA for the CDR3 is TGCAGCGTTGGACTTCCGACTAGCGGGGCACTCCTCAATGAGCAGTTCTTC. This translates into CSVGLPTSGALLNEQFF.

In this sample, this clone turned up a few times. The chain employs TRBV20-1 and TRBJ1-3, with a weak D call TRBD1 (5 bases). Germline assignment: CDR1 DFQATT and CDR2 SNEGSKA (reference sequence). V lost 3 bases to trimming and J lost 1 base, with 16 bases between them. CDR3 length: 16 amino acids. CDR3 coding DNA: TGCAGTGCTAGTCGGGGGTCCCAAAGGTCTGGAAACACCATATATTTT. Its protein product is CSASRGSQRSGNTIYF.

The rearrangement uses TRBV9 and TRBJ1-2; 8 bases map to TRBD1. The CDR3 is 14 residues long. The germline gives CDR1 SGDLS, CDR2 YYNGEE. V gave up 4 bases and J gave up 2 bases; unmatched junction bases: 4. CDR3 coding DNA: TGTGCCAGCAGCCGTAGGACAGGGAACTATGGCTACACCTTC. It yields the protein CASSRRTGNYGYTF.

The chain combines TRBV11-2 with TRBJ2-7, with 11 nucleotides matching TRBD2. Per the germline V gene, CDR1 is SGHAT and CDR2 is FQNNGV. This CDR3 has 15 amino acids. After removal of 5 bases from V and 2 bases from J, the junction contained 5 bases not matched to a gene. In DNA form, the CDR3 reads TGTGCCAGCAGCCTACTAGCGGGAGAAGCCTACGAGCAGTACTTC. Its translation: CASSLLAGEAYEQYF.

This chain's CDR3 is CASSNPGTSSYEQYF. As DNA, the CDR3 is TGTGCCAGCAGCAACCCAGGGACTAGCTCCTACGAGCAGTACTTC. V and J are TRBV6-5 and TRBJ2-7; TRBD2 agrees at 8 bases. Germline V gene data show CDR1 as MNHEY and CDR2 as SVGAGI. CDR3 size: 15 residues. V shed 6 bases, J shed 0 bases, and the junction held 7 bases outside the gene matches.

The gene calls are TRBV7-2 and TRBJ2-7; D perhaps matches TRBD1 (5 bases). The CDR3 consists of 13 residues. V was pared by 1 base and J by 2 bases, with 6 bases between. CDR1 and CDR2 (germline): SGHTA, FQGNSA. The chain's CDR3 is CASSLEGPYEQYF. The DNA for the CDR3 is TGTGCCAGCAGCTTAGAGGGGCCCTACGAGCAGTACTTC.

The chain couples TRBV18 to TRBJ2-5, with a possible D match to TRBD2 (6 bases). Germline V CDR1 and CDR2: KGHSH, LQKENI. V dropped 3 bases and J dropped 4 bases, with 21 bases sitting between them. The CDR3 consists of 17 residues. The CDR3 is CASSPFGGNAGGETQYF. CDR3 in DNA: TGTGCCAGCTCACCTTTCGGGGGTAATGCCGGCGGAGAGACCCAGTACTTC.

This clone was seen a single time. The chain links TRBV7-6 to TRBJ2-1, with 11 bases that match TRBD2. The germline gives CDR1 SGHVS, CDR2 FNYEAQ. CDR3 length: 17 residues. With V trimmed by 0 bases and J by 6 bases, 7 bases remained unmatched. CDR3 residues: CASSLASRSGRGNEQFF. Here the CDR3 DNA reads TGTGCCAGCAGCTTAGCTTCCCGTAGCGGGAGGGGCAATGAGCAGTTCTTC.

The CDR3 here is CASSDPRTVGNTIYF. The DNA for the CDR3 is TGTGCCAGCAGTGACCCGCGGACTGTCGGAAACACCATATATTTT. The V and J genes are TRBV25-1 and TRBJ1-3; D is unclear. The CDR3 is 15 residues long. CDR1 is MGHDK and CDR2 is SYGVNS in the germline V gene. Trimming took 3 bases from V and 4 from J, leaving 13 bases between them.

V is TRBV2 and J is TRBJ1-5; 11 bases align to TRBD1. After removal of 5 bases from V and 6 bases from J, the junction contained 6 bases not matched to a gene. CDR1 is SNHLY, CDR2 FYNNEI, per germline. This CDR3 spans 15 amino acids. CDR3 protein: CASSPDRGQGQPQHF. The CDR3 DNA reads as TGTGCCAGCAGTCCGGACAGGGGGCAAGGTCAGCCCCAGCATTTT.

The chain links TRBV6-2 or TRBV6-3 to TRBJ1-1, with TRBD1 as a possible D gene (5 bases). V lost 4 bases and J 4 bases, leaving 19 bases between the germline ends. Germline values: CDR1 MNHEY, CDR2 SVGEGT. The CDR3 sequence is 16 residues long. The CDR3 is CASSSLGTWGGTEAFF. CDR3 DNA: TGTGCCAGCAGTTCCCTGGGAACATGGGGGGGCACTGAAGCTTTCTTT.

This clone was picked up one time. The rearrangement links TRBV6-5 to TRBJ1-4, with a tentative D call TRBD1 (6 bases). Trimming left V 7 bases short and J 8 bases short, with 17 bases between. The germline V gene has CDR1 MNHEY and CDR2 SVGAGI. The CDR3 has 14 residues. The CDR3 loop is CASTKGGEREKLFF. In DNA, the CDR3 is TGTGCCAGCACTAAAGGGGGGGAGCGGGAAAAACTGTTTTTT.

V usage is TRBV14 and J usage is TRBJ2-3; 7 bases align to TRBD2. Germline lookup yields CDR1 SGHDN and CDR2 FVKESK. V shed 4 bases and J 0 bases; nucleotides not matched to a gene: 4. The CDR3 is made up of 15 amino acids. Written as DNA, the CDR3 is TGTGCCAGCAGCCCGGGGGGTTCTAGCACAGATACGCAGTATTTT. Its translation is CASSPGGSSTDTQYF.